This T cell receptor beta chain was captured by sequencing in a study of blood T cell repertoires in COVID-19. Across the study: Specimens from acute and convalescent COVID-19 originated in the United States, Italy and Spain. T cells, B-cell-depleted T cells, or PBMCs supplied cDNA or gDNA.

This clone has just one count. The CDR3 has 15 residues. The V and J ends lost 1 base and 1 base respectively, with 8 bases between them. Germline V gene lookup returns CDR1 LGHNA and CDR2 YSLEER. Under the authors' procedure: Nucleated cell number was recorded as an estimate derived from reference gene primer amplification. TCRdb's table, derived via immunoSEQ multiplex PCR, lists solely in-frame clones and lacks some. The DNA gave D and trimming, while V, J and clone size come from that table. The table shows tens of thousands of clones, with about 84% occurring only once. The chain couples TRBV4-3 to TRBJ1-3; D gene ambiguous. This receptor was obtained from a human donor in a cohort sampled during active COVID-19. Sequencing was carried out using peripheral blood. The CDR3: CASSQGRGSGNTIYF. DNA for the CDR3: TGCGCCAGCAGCCAAGGTCGGGGATCTGGAAACACCATATATTTT.